This TCR beta chain was obtained from a study of human T cells and chemical hapten exposure. Study-level background: Patients got weekly scalp diphenylcyclopropenone doses over the roughly 24-week study. Upper back patch tests used 0.01% DPC, scored after 6 days. Study results and caveats: While controls formed fewer of them, expanded TCRs formed significantly more large CDR3 similarity clusters.

The V gene's germline CDR1 is DFQATT and CDR2 SNEGSKA (reference sequence). CDR3 length equals 14 residues. V was cut by 7 bases and J by 3 bases, with 19 bases left in between. As regards this clonotype: The antigen is undetermined.

Via MiXCR, TCRdb re-called the RACE reads, giving one row per CDR3 protein. The sample lists 84,000 or so distinct CDR3 sequences; over 9.5% were seen once. Time point here: patch test 1, 2 weeks after DPC sensitization. The treatment: therapeutic diphenylcyclopropenone sensitization with weekly scalp DPC. Unfractionated whole blood yielded the extracted total RNA. The receptor was isolated from a man aged 35 to 55 with alopecia areata. Some clones in this sample may be carry-over from other donors' samples. This chain connects TRBV20-1 to TRBJ2-7, with a weak D call TRBD2 (7 bases). The specimen was whole blood, collected in connection with sensitization to the hapten diphenylcyclopropenone (DPC). CDR3 sequence: CSVPGRGGGYEQYF. CDR3 DNA sequence: TGCAGTGTTCCCGGGAGAGGGGGGGGCTACGAGCAGTACTTC.